Sequencing of this T cell receptor (beta chain) was carried out in a study of T-cell reconstitution after alpha-beta-depleted transplantation in children. This sample's TCRbeta library carried unique molecular identifier barcodes. MiXCR, run by TCRdb on the PCR reads, gives a single entry per CDR3 protein. The repertoire holds about 540,000 distinct CDR3 sequences, approximately 20% seen once, with approximately 3% in the top ten. Germline trimming cut 5 bases from V and 5 bases from J; bases unmatched to any gene: 17. The CDR3 runs 16 residues. Per the germline V gene, CDR1 is DFQATT and CDR2 is SNEGSKA (reference sequence).

The sequence derives from a human donor who donated a stem cell graft to a child with acute lymphoblastic leukemia. This specimen was PBMCs from the stem cell graft donor, taken from the stem cell graft. J is TRBJ2-5 and V is TRBV20-1; the match to TRBD2 covers 7 bases. The CDR3 here is CSAGRTSASAAETQYF. CDR3 DNA: TGCAGTGCTGGCCGGACTAGTGCTAGCGCGGCCGAGACCCAGTACTTC.